Below, 20 T cell receptor beta chains from the same sample are listed, as sequenced in a study of blood T cell repertoires in COVID-19. TCRdb keeps only in-frame clones here, not all; method: immunoSEQ multiplex PCR. The sample contains 200,000 to 300,000 clones, about 93% of which appear only once. Sequencing was done on a sample of peripheral blood. These TCRs come from a man aged 25 to 45 with COVID-19, enrolled during active disease.

This chain uses TRBV6-5 with TRBJ2-2, with a possible D match to TRBD2 (5 bases). Germline CDR1 reads MNHEY; CDR2 reads SVGAGI. The CDR3 totals 15 residues. The V end was cut by 6 bases, the J end by 6 bases, with 17 bases between. The CDR3 protein is CASRHPGLSSGELFF. The CDR3 DNA reads as TGTGCCAGCAGACATCCGGGGTTAAGCTCCGGGGAGCTGTTTTTT.

The gene calls are TRBV5-3 and TRBJ2-2; TRBD1 aligns across 7 bases. TRBV5-3 is an ORF, and what it does is uncertain. The CDR3 runs to 16 residues. After removal of 6 bases from V and 1 base from J, the junction contained 9 bases not matched to a gene. CDR3 DNA: TGTGCCAGAACCCAACAGGGGTGGTGGAACACCGGGGAGCTGTTTTTT. It encodes CARTQQGWWNTGELFF.

The V gene is TRBV28, the J gene TRBJ2-7; 7 bases agree with TRBD1. This CDR3 has 14 amino acids. V trimming: 6 bases; J trimming: 5 bases; junction bases outside the gene matches: 10. CDR1 MDHEN and CDR2 SYDVKM come from the germline V gene. The CDR3 DNA follows: TGTGCCAGCAGAGGGGGCAGGGGCTTGGACGAGCAGTACTTC. This codes for CASRGGRGLDEQYF. The whole variable domain, remainder taken from reference TRBV28 and TRBJ2-7, is DVKVTQSSRYLVKRTGEKVFLECVQDMDHENMFWYRQDPGLGLRLIYFSYDVKMKEKGDIPEGYSVSREKKERFSLILESASTNQTSMYLCASRGGRGLDEQYFGPGTRLTVT.

This chain links TRBV27 with TRBJ1-1, with D unclear. Germline CDR1 and CDR2: MNHEY and SMNVEV (reference sequence). Between the trimmed V and J ends, which lost 3 bases and 2 bases, there was a span of 7 bases. The CDR3 spans 13 residues. The CDR3 sequence is CASSLGANTEAFF. CDR3 in DNA: TGTGCCAGCAGTTTGGGCGCAAACACTGAAGCTTTCTTT.

This sequence joins TRBV5-1 and TRBJ2-1; 7 bases are a match to TRBD2. CDR1 and CDR2 (germline): SGHRS, YFSETQ. Trimming cost V 4 bases and J 10 bases; bases outside gene matches: 14. The CDR3 is 15 amino acids. CDR3 nucleotides: TGCGCCAGCAGCGCGATGGATCGGACGCGGGGGGAGCAGTTCTTC. Protein: CASSAMDRTRGEQFF.

CDR3 sequence: CASGLTGSQPQHF. The CDR3 region has the DNA TGTGCTAGTGGTTTGACAGGGAGTCAGCCCCAGCATTTT. V and J are TRBV12-5 and TRBJ1-5; D might be TRBD1 (6 bases). Germline V gene lookup returns CDR1 LGHNT and CDR2 FRNRAP. V dropped 2 bases and J dropped 6 bases, with 8 bases sitting between them. The CDR3 consists of 13 residues.

The V call is TRBV11-2, the J call TRBJ2-2; the D gene is possibly TRBD2 (6 bases). V dropped 5 bases and J dropped 1 base, with 14 bases sitting between them. Germline CDR1 is SGHAT and CDR2 is FQNNGV. CDR3 length: 16 residues. DNA of the CDR3: TGTGCCAGCAGCACTTTCCGGGGAGGGAACACCGGGGAGCTGTTTTTT. Amino acid sequence: CASSTFRGGNTGELFF.

V gene TRBV5-5 combines with J gene TRBJ2-2; 12 bases align to TRBD2. The length of the CDR3 is 17 residues. Germline CDR1 SGHKS, CDR2 YYEKEE (reference sequence). V was clipped by 3 bases and J by 0 bases; unmatched bases: 3. The CDR3 loop is CASSSRTSGTNTGELFF. Here the CDR3 DNA reads TGTGCCAGCAGCTCCCGGACTAGCGGGACGAACACCGGGGAGCTGTTTTTT.

The rearrangement uses TRBV5-1 and TRBJ1-4; 11 nucleotides align to TRBD1. Looked up from germline, CDR1 is SGHRS and CDR2 is YFSETQ. With 4 bases clipped from V and 2 bases from J, the junction kept 7 bases outside the gene matches. This CDR3 is 17 amino acids long. CDR3 nucleotides: TGCGCCAGCAGCCCTGGACAGGGGGCGCCGACTAATGAAAAACTGTTTTTT. Amino acid sequence: CASSPGQGAPTNEKLFF.

The chain joins TRBV6-6 to TRBJ1-2; tentative D call: TRBD1 (6 bases). Germline V gene data show CDR1 as MNHNY and CDR2 as SVGAGI (reference sequence). The CDR3 has 16 amino acids. V lost 1 base to trimming and J lost 4 bases, with 16 bases between them. CDR3 residues: CASSYFRGDRSYGYTF. In nucleotides, the CDR3 is TGTGCCAGCAGTTACTTTCGAGGAGACAGGTCCTATGGCTACACCTTC.

V is TRBV6-5 and J is TRBJ1-2; D might be TRBD1 (6 bases). Germline lookup yields CDR1 MNHEY and CDR2 SVGAGI. There are 15 residues in the CDR3. V was trimmed by 8 bases and J by 8 bases, leaving 24 bases between them. The CDR3 DNA reads as TGTGCCAGCGTAGAATCAACAGGGTGGGCGAGCGGCTACACCTTC. Amino acids: CASVESTGWASGYTF.

The rearrangement uses TRBV30 and TRBJ1-1; the D is unclear. V was cut by 2 bases and J by 4 bases, with 11 bases left in between. The CDR3 loop spans 13 amino acids. CDR1 and CDR2 from the germline V gene are GTSNPN and SVGIG (reference sequence). The CDR3 sequence: CAWSLGLGTEAFF. CDR3 sequence (DNA): TGTGCCTGGAGTCTCGGACTCGGCACTGAAGCTTTCTTT.

The chain combines TRBV2 with TRBJ2-3, with 9 bases matching TRBD2. CDR1 and CDR2 (germline): SNHLY, FYNNEI. V trimming: 3 bases; J trimming: 3 bases; junction bases outside the gene matches: 7. This CDR3 region has 16 residues. CDR3 in DNA: TGTGCCAGCAGTGATGAGGCGGGGGGGGCGACAGATACGCAGTATTTT. Its protein product is CASSDEAGGATDTQYF.

The chain uses TRBV5-6 and TRBJ2-2, with D tentatively TRBD2 (7 bases). The germline V gene has CDR1 SGHDT and CDR2 YYEEEE. This CDR3 is built from 15 residues. The ends were cut back, 3 bases at V and 3 bases at J, with 12 bases in the middle. The chain's CDR3 is CASSSGGLYTGELFF. CDR3 nucleotide sequence: TGTGCCAGCAGCTCGGGGGGCCTTTACACCGGGGAGCTGTTTTTT. Using reference TRBV5-6 and TRBJ2-2 for the parts outside the CDR3, the full variable domain is DAGVTQSPTHLIKTRGQQVTLRCSPKSGHDTVSWYQQALGQGPQFIFQYYEEEERQRGNFPDRFSGHQFPNYSSELNVNALLLGDSALYLCASSSGGLYTGELFFGEGSRLTVL.

This clone was seen once. Here the CDR3 DNA reads TGTGCCAGCAGCGTAACAGGGAGCAATTCACCCCTCCACTTT. Translated, it gives CASSVTGSNSPLHF. V is TRBV9 and J is TRBJ1-6; a possible D gene is TRBD1 (6 bases). In germline, CDR1 is SGDLS, CDR2 YYNGEE. V dropped 1 base and J dropped 7 bases, with 9 bases sitting between them. This CDR3 is 14 amino acids long.

This clone was counted a single time. The gene calls are TRBV2 and TRBJ2-1; tentative D call: TRBD1 (6 bases). The ends were cut back, 6 bases at V and 2 bases at J, with 11 bases in the middle. The CDR3 length is 14 residues. From germline, CDR1 is SNHLY and CDR2 FYNNEI. The CDR3 DNA reads TGTGCCAGCAGGGGGGCCACCGCCTACAATGAGCAGTTCTTC. It specifies CASRGATAYNEQFF.

The rearrangement uses TRBV7-6 and TRBJ2-1; 7 bases are a match to TRBD2. The V segment lost 0 bases and the J segment 3 bases; nucleotides outside the gene matches: 5. CDR1 and CDR2 (germline): SGHVS, FNYEAQ. The length of the CDR3 is 16 residues. This chain's CDR3 is CASSLALAGNYNEQFF. The CDR3 region has the DNA TGTGCCAGCAGCTTAGCTTTAGCGGGCAACTACAATGAGCAGTTCTTC.

Here the CDR3 reads CASSQVSGSYQETQYF. The CDR3 nucleotides are TGTGCCAGCAGCCAAGTCAGCGGGAGTTACCAAGAGACCCAGTACTTC. The chain carries TRBV3-1 (or the pseudogene TRBV3-2) and TRBJ2-5; TRBD2 aligns across 8 bases. Per the germline V gene, CDR1 is LGHDT and CDR2 is YNNKEL (reference sequence). This CDR3 contains 16 residues. V trimming: 1 base; J trimming: 0 bases; junction bases outside the gene matches: 4.

The chain carries TRBV14 and TRBJ2-2; weak D call: TRBD1 (5 bases). Per the germline V gene, CDR1 is SGHDN and CDR2 is FVKESK. V lost 1 base to trimming and J lost 7 bases, with 13 bases between them. The CDR3 loop spans 15 amino acids. CDR3 loop: CASSQVGQGRGELFF. The CDR3 nucleotides read TGTGCCAGCAGCCAAGTTGGTCAGGGTCGCGGGGAGCTGTTTTTT.

V gene TRBV3-1 (or the pseudogene TRBV3-2) combines with J gene TRBJ2-6; D call uncertain. The CDR3 is 17 amino acids. The germline V gene encodes CDR1 LGHDT and CDR2 YNNKEL (reference sequence). The germline V and J ends were trimmed by 1 base and 0 bases, with 10 bases remaining between them. In DNA, the CDR3 is TGTGCCAGCAGCCAAGTGGCCGGAGTCTCTGGGGCCAACGTCCTGACTTTC. This encodes CASSQVAGVSGANVLTF.